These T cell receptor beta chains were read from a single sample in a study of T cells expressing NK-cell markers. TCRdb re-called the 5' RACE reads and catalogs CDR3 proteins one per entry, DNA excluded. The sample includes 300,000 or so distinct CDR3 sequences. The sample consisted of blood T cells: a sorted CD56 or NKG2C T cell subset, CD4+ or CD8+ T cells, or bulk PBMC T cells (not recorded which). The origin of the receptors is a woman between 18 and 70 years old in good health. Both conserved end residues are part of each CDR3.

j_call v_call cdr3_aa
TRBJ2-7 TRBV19 CASSSPGQKSSYEQYF
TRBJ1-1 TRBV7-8 CASSFLGPGYTEAFF
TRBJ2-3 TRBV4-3 CASSQLTGTSRSTDTQYF
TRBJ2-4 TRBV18 CASSGTLAKNIQYF
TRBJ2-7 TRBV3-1 CASSQETGTYEQYF
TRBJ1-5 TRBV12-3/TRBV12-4 CASSLSVSRNQPQHF
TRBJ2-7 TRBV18 CASSGRPGNYEQYF
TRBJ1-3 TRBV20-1 CSAGGVNSGNTIYF
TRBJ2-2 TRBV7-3 CASSPLPGTITGELFF
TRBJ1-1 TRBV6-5 CASSSARQGEGTEAFF
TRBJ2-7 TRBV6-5 CASSSSGASYEQYF
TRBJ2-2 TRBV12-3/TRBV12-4 CASSSGGTGASTGELFF
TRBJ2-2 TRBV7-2 CASRFAGQGELFF
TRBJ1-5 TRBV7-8 CASSLAAPGASNQPQHF
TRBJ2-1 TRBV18 CASSPAGGVSYNEQFF
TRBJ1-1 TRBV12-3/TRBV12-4 CASSSSWTEAFF
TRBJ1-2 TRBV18 CASSAGTDFNYGYTF
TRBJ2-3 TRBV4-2 CASSQDPTARVQYF
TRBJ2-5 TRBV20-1 CSARDSVSETQYF
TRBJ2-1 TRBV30 CAWSVFPSRAGKVVNEQFF
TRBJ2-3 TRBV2 CASILLAYTDTQYF
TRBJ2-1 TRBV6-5 CASNSQHDRFNEQFF
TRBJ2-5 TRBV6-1 CASRDRGSNQETQYF
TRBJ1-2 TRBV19 CASSISGNYGYTF
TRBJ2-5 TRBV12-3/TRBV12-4 CASSPGAKGQETQYF